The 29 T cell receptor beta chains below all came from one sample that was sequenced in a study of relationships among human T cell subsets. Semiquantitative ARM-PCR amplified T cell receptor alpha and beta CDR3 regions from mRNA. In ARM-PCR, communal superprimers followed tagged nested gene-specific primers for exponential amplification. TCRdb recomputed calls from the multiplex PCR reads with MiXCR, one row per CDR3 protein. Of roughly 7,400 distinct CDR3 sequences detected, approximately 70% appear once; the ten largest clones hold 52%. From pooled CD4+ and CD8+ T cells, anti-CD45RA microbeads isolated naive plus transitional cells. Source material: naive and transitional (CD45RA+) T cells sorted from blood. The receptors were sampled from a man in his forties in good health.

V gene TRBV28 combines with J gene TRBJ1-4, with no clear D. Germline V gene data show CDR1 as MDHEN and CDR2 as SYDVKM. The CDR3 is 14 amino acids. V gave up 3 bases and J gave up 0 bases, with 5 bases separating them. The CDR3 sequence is CASSFRSTNEKLFF. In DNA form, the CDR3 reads TGTGCCAGCAGTTTCAGGTCAACTAATGAAAAACTGTTTTTT.

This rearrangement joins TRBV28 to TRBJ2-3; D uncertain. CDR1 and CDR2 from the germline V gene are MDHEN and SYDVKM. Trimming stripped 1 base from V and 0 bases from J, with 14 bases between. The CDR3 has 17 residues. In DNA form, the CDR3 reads TGTGCCAGCAGTTTATCAGCTTATTGGGGTAGCACAGATACGCAGTATTTT. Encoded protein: CASSLSAYWGSTDTQYF.

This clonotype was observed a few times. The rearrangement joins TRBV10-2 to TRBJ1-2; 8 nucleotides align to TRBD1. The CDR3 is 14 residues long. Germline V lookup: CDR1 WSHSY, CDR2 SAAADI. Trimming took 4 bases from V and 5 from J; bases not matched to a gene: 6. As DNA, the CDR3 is TGCGCCAGCAGTGCCAGGGGGCGAGGGTATGGCTACACCTTC. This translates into CASSARGRGYGYTF.

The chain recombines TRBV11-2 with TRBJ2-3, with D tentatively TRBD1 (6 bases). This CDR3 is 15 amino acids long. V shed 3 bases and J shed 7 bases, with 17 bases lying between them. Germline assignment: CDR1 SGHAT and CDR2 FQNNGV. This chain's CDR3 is CASSFRRGGDHTQYF. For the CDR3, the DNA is TGTGCCAGCAGCTTTCGCAGGGGTGGCGACCATACGCAGTATTTT. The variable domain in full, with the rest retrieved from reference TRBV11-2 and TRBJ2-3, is EAGVAQSPRYKIIEKRQSVAFWCNPISGHATLYWYQQILGQGPKLLIQFQNNGVVDDSQLPKDRFSAERLKGVDSTLKIQPAKLEDSAVYLCASSFRRGGDHTQYFGPGTRLTVL.

The CDR3 bases are TGCAGTGCTAGAGGAAGTGGGACTAGCGGTGGGCTCCAAGAGACCCAGTACTTC. Protein: CSARGSGTSGGLQETQYF. The rearrangement uses TRBV20-1 and TRBJ2-5; 11 nucleotides line up with TRBD2. CDR1 is DFQATT and CDR2 is SNEGSKA in the germline V gene (reference sequence). There are 18 residues in the CDR3. V lost 1 base, J lost 1 base, and 11 bases stayed unmatched.

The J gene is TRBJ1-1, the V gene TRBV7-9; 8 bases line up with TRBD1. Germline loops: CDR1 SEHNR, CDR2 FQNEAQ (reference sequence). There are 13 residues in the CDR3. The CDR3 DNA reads TGTGCAGTGGGAGGACAGGGAGGCACTGAAGCTTTCTTT. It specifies CAVGGQGGTEAFF.

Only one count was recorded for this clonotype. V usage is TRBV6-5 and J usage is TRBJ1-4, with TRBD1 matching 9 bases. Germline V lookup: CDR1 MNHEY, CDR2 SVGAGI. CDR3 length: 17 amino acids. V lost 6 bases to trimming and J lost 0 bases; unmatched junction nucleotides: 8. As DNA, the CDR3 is TGTGCCAGCAGCCGACAGGGGGTGAGGGCAACTAATGAAAAACTGTTTTTT. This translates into CASSRQGVRATNEKLFF.

The CDR3 DNA is TGTGCCAGTAGTACCGGCCGGGACAGGGGGCCCGGGGCCAACGTCCTGACTTTC. Protein sequence: CASSTGRDRGPGANVLTF. The chain is built from TRBV19 and TRBJ2-6, with 12 bases that match TRBD1. CDR1 and CDR2 from the germline V gene are LNHDA and SQIVND (reference sequence). The CDR3 is made up of 18 amino acids. V was pared by 4 bases and J by 4 bases, with 8 bases of the junction left unmatched.

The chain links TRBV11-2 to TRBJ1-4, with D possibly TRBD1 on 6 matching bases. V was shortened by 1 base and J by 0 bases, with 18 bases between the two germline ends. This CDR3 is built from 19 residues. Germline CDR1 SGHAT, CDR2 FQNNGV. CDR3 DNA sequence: TGTGCCAGCAGCTTAGGCGGGGGAACAGGGACTGCAACTAATGAAAAACTGTTTTTT. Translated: CASSLGGGTGTATNEKLFF.

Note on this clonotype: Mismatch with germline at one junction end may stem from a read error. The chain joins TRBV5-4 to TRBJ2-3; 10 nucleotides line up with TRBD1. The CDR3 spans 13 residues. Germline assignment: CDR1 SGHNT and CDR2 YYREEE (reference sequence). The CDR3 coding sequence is TGCGCCAGCAGCCCCCTTACCGGGACAGGGGAGTATTTT. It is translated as CASSPLTGTGEYF.

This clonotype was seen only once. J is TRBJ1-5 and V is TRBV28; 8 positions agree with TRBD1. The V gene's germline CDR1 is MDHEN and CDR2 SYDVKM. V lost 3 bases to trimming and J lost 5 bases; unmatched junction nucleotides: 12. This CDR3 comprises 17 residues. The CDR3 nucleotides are TGTGCCAGCAGTTTGGTGGTACTCGGACAGGGAGATCAGCCCCAGCATTTT. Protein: CASSLVVLGQGDQPQHF.

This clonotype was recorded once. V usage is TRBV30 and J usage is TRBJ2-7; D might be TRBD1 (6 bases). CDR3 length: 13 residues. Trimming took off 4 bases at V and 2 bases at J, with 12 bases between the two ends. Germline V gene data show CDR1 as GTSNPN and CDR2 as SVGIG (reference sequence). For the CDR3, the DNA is TGTGCCTGGACCCCAGGGGCTCCCTACGAGCAGTACTTC. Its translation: CAWTPGAPYEQYF.

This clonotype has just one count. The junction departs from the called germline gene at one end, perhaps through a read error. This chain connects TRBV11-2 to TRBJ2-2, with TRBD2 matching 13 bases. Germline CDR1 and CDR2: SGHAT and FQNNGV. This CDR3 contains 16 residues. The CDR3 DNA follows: TGTGCCAGCAGCCCCCGACTAGCGGGAGGCACCGGGGAGCTGTTCTTT. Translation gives CASSPRLAGGTGELFF. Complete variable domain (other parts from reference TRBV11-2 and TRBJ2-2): EAGVAQSPRYKIIEKRQSVAFWCNPISGHATLYWYQQILGQGPKLLIQFQNNGVVDDSQLPKDRFSAERLKGVDSTLKIQPAKLEDSAVYLCASSPRLAGGTGELFFGEGSRLTVL.

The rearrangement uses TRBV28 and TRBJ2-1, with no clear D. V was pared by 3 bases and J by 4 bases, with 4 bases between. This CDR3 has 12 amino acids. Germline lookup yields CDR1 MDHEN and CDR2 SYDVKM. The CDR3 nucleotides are TGTGCCAGCAGTTTGAATTACAATGAGCAGTTCTTC. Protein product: CASSLNYNEQFF.

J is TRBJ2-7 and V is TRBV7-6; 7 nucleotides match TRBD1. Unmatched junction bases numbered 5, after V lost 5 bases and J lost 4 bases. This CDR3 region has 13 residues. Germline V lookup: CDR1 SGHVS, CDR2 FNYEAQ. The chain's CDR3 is CASSPGQLYEQYF. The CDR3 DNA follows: TGTGCCAGCAGCCCGGGACAGCTTTACGAGCAGTACTTC.

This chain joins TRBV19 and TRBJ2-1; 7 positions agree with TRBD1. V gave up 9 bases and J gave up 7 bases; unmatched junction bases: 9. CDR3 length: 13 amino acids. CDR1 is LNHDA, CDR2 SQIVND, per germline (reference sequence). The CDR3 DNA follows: TGTGCCAGCCTCGCGACAGGGTTGAATGAGCAGTTCTTC. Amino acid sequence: CASLATGLNEQFF.

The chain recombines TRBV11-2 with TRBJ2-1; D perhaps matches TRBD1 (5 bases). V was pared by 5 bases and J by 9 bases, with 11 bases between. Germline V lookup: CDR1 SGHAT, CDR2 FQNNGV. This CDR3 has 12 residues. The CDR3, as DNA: TGTGCCAGCAGCCGGATTGGGGCTGAGCAGTTCTTC. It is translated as CASSRIGAEQFF.

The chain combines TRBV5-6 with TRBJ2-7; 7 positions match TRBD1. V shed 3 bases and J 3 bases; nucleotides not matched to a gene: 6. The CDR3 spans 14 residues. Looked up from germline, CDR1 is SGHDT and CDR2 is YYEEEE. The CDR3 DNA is TGTGCCAGCAGCTACCCGGCAGGGGGCTACGAGCAGTACTTC. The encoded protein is CASSYPAGGYEQYF.

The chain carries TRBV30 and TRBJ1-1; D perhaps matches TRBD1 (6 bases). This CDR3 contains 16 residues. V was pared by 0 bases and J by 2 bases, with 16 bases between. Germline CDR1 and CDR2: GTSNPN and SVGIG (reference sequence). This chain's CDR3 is CAWSVLGQRTNTEAFF. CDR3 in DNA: TGTGCCTGGAGTGTACTCGGACAGAGGACCAACACTGAAGCTTTCTTT.

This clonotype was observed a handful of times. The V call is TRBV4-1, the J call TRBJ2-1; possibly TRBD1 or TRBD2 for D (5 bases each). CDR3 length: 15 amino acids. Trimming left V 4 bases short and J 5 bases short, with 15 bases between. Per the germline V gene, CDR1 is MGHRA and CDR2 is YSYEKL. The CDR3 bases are TGCGCCAGCAGCCTCGGTAGAGGGGCGAACAATGAGCAGTTCTTC. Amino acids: CASSLGRGANNEQFF.

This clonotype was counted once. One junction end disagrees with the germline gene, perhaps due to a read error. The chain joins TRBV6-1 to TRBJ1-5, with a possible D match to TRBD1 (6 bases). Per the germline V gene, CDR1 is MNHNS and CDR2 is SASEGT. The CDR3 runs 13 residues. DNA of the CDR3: TGTGCCGGCAGTTTCCCAACCCCAGGGGCCCAGCATTTT. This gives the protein CAGSFPTPGAQHF.

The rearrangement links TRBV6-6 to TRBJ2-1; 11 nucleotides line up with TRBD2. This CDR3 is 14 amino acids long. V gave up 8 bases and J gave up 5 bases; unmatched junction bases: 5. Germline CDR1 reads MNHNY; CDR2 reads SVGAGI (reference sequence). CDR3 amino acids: CASLLAGDHNEQFF. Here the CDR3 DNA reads TGTGCCAGCTTACTAGCGGGGGACCACAATGAGCAGTTCTTC.

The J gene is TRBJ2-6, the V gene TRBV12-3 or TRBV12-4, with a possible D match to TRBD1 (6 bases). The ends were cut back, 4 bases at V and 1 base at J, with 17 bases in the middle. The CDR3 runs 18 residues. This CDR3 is CASSSIEQGPSGANVLTF. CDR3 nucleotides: TGTGCCAGCAGTTCGATTGAACAGGGACCATCTGGGGCCAACGTCCTGACTTTC.

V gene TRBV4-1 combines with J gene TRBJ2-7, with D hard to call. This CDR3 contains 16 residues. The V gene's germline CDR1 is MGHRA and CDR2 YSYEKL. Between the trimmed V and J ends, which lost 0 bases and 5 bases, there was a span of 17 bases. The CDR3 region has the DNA TGCGCCAGCAGCCAAGATCGGAACTACCCAAGGGACGAGCAGTACTTC. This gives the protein CASSQDRNYPRDEQYF.

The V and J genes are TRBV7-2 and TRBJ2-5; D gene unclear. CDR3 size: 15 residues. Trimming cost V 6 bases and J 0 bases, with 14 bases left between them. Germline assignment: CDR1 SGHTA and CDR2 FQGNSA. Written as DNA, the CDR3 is TGTGCCAGCAGGTGGGCAGGTACCCACCAAGAGACCCAGTACTTC. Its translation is CASRWAGTHQETQYF.

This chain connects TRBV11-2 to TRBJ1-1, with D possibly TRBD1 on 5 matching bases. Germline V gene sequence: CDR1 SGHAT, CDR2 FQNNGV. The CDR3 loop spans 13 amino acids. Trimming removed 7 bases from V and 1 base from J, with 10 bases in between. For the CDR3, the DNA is TGTGCCAGCACTCCAGGGCCGAACACTGAAGCTTTCTTT. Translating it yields CASTPGPNTEAFF.

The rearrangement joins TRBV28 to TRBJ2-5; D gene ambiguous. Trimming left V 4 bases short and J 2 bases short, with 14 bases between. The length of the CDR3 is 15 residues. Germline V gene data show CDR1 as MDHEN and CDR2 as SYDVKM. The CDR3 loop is CASSSLGRSQETQYF. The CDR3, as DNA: TGTGCCAGCAGTTCCCTTGGGCGGAGTCAAGAGACCCAGTACTTC.

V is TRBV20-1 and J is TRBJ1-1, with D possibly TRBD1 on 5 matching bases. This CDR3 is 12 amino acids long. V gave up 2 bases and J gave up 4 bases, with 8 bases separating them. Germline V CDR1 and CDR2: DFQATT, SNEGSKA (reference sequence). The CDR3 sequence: CSARQGVTEAFF. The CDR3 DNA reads TGCAGTGCTAGACAGGGTGTCACTGAAGCTTTCTTT.

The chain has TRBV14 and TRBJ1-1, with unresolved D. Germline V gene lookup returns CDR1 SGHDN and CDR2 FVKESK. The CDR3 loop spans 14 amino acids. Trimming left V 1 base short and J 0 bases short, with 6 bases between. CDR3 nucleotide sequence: TGTGCCAGCAGCCAAGGCAACATGAACACTGAAGCTTTCTTT. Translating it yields CASSQGNMNTEAFF.